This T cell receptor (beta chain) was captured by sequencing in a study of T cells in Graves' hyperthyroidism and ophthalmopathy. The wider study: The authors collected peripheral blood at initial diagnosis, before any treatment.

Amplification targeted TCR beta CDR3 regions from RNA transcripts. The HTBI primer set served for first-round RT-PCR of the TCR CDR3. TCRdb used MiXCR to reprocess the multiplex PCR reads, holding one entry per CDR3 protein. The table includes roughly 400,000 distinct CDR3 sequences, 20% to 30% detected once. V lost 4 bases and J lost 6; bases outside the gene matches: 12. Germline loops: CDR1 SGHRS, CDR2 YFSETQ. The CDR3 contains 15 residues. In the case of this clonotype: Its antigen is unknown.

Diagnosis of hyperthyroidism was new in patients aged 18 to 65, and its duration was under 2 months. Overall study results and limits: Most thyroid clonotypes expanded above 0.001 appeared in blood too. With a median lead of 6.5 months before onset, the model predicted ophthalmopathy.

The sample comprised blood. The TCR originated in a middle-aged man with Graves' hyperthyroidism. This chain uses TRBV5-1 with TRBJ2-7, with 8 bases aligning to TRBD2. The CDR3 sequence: CASSPRRGGASEQYF. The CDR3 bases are TGCGCCAGCAGCCCGCGTCGGGGGGGCGCGTCCGAGCAGTACTTC.